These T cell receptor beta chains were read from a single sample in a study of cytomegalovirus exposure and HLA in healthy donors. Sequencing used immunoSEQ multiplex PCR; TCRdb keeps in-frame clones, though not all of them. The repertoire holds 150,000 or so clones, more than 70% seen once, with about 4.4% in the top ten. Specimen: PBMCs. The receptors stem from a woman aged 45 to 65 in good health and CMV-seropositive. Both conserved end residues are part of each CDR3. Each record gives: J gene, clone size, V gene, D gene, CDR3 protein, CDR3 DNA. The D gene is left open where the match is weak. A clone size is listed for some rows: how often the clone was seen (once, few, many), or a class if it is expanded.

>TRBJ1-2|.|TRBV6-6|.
CASSYSGRDNTF
TGTGCCAGCAGTTACTCGGGCAGGGACAACACCTTC
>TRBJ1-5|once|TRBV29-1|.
CSVVLGMEAQHF
TGCAGCGTTGTCCTGGGGATGGAGGCCCAGCATTTT
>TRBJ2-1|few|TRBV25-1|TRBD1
CASSPGQGRDEQFF
TGTGCCAGCAGCCCCGGACAGGGGAGGGATGAGCAGTTCTTC
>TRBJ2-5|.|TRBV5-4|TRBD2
CASSPNSGGTETQYF
TGTGCCAGCAGCCCCAATAGCGGGGGGACAGAGACCCAGTACTTC
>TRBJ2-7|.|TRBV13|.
CASSLGGVPGGEQYF
TGTGCCAGCAGCTTAGGCGGAGTCCCCGGCGGCGAGCAGTACTTC
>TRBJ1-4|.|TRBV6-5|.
CASSYAGGPNEKLFF
TGTGCCAGCAGTTACGCTGGGGGCCCTAATGAAAAACTGTTTTTT
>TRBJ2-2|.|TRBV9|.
CASGGTGELFF
TGTGCCAGCGGGGGGACCGGGGAGCTGTTTTTT
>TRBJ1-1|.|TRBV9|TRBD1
CASSFAGGNTEAFF
TGTGCCAGCAGTTTCGCAGGGGGGAACACTGAAGCTTTCTTT
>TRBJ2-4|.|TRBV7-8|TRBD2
CASSQTGGVAKNIQYF
TGTGCCAGCAGTCAGACGGGGGGGGTAGCCAAAAACATTCAGTACTTC
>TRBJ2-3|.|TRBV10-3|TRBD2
CAIRAGQGSSGGALDTQYF
TGTGCCATCAGGGCAGGACAGGGATCAAGCGGGGGGGCCCTGGATACGCAGTATTTT
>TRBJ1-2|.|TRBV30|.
CAWTSGTNYGYTF
TGTGCCTGGACTTCAGGGACTAACTATGGCTACACCTTC
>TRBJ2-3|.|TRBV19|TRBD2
CASSRGLAPTDTQYF
TGTGCCAGTAGTAGAGGACTAGCCCCCACAGATACGCAGTATTTT
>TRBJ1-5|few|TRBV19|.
CASSPQGGGQPQHF
TGTGCCAGTAGCCCACAGGGCGGGGGTCAGCCCCAGCATTTT
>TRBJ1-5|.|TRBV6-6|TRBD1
CASSYRGRNQPQHF
TGTGCCAGCAGTTACAGGGGGCGCAATCAGCCCCAGCATTTT
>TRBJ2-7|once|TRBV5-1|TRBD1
CASSLTGQVSYEQYF
TGCGCCAGCAGCTTGACCGGACAGGTATCCTACGAGCAGTACTTC
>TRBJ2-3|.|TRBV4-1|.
CASSQIVTDTQYF
TGCGCCAGCAGCCAGATAGTCACAGATACGCAGTATTTT
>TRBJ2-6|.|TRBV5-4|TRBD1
CASSLDRGLGANVLTF
TGTGCCAGCAGCTTGGACAGGGGGCTCGGGGCCAACGTCCTGACTTTC
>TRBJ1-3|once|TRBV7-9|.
CASSPRGGTVGNTIYF
TGTGCCAGCAGCCCTCGCGGGGGGACGGTTGGAAACACCATATATTTT
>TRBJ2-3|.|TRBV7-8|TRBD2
CASSWDGTSGSDTQYF
TGTGCCAGCAGCTGGGACGGGACTAGCGGGAGTGATACGCAGTATTTT
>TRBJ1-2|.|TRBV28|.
CASSLADYGYTF
TGTGCCAGCAGTTTGGCAGATTATGGCTACACCTTC
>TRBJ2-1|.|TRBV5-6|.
CASSLVGGQGSNEQFF
TGTGCCAGCAGCTTGGTCGGCGGGCAGGGGTCTAATGAGCAGTTCTTC
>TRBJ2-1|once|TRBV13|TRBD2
CASSADTSGGSEQFF
TGTGCCAGCAGCGCCGACACTAGCGGGGGGAGTGAGCAGTTCTTC
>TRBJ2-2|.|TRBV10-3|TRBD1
CAISEETGYTGELFF
TGTGCCATCAGTGAGGAGACAGGGTATACCGGGGAGCTGTTTTTT
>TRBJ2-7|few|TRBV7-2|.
CASSLMSSSYEQYF
TGTGCCAGCAGCTTAATGAGTAGCTCCTACGAGCAGTACTTC
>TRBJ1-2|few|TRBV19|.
CASSIEPGGYGYTF
TGTGCCAGTAGTATAGAGCCGGGGGGCTATGGCTACACCTTC
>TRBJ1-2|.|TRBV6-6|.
CASESRETYGYTF
TGTGCCAGCGAATCCAGGGAAACCTATGGCTACACCTTC
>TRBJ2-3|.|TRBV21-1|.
CASSPLCGGPTSTDTQYF
TGTGCCAGCAGCCCTCTTTGTGGGGGCCCGACTAGCACAGATACGCAGTATTTT
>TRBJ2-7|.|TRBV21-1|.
CASSTRLSREQYF
TGTGCCAGCAGCACTCGATTATCGAGGGAGCAGTACTTC
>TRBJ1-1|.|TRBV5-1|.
CASSLGPEAFF
TGCGCCAGCAGCTTGGGGCCTGAAGCTTTCTTT
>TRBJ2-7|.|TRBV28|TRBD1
CASSSAGQGAREQYF
TGTGCCAGCAGTTCCGCGGGACAGGGGGCGCGCGAGCAGTACTTC
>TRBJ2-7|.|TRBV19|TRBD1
CASGSGQGLEQYF
TGTGCCAGTGGTTCGGGACAGGGACTCGAGCAGTACTTC
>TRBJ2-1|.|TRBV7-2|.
CASSQAAGIPYNEQFF
TGTGCCAGCAGCCAGGCGGCGGGGATCCCCTACAATGAGCAGTTCTTC
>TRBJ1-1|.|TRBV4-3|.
CASSHSRGGGTEAFF
TGCGCCAGCAGCCACTCCCGGGGAGGGGGCACTGAAGCTTTCTTT
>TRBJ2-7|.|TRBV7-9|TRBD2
CASSLSGAYEQYF
TGTGCCAGCAGCTTGAGCGGGGCTTACGAGCAGTACTTC
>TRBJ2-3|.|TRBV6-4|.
CASSLVGGGTDTQYF
TGTGCCAGCAGTCTAGTCGGGGGTGGCACAGATACGCAGTATTTT
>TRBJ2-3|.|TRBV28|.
CASSPPASATQYF
TGTGCCAGCAGTCCCCCGGCTAGCGCTACGCAGTATTTT
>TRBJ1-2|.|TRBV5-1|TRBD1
CASSPGTEDGYTF
TGCGCCAGCAGCCCCGGGACAGAGGATGGCTACACCTTC
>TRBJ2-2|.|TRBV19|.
CASRQAWVTGELFF
TGTGCCAGTCGACAAGCTTGGGTTACCGGGGAGCTGTTTTTT
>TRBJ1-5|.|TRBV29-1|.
CSVVLAGTVPSNQPQHF
TGCAGCGTTGTACTGGCGGGAACGGTCCCTAGCAATCAGCCCCAGCATTTT
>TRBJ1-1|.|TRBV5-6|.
CASFAPGIGTEAFF
TGTGCCAGTTTCGCCCCAGGGATCGGGACTGAAGCTTTCTTT
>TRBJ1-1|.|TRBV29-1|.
CSVDHSFTLNTEAFF
TGCAGCGTTGACCACAGCTTTACTCTGAACACTGAAGCTTTCTTT
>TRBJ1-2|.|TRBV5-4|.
CASSPSRENYGYTF
TGTGCCAGCAGCCCTAGCCGGGAGAACTATGGCTACACCTTC
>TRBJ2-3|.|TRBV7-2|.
CASSQSNTDTQYF
TGTGCCAGCAGCCAATCAAATACAGATACGCAGTATTTT
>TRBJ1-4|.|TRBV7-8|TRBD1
CASSFQTGRNEKLFF
TGTGCCAGCAGCTTCCAGACAGGGAGAAATGAAAAACTGTTTTTT
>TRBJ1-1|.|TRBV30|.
CAWTLNTEAFF
TGTGCCTGGACCTTGAACACTGAAGCTTTCTTT
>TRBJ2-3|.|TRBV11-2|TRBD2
CASSRGVLAGGWDTQYF
TGTGCCAGCAGCCGAGGGGTTCTAGCGGGAGGATGGGATACGCAGTATTTT
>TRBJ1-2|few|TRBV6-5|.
CASKTGLDYGYTF
TGTGCCAGCAAAACAGGGTTGGACTATGGCTACACCTTC
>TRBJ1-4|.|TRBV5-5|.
CASSLDAATNEKLFF
TGTGCCAGCAGCTTGGACGCAGCAACTAATGAAAAACTGTTTTTT
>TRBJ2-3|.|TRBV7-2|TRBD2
CASSFSLAGEYTQYF
TGTGCCAGCAGCTTCTCACTAGCGGGAGAGTATACGCAGTATTTT
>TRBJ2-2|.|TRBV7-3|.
CASSLTGSGVTGELFF
TGTGCCAGCAGCCTTACCGGGTCCGGGGTCACCGGGGAGCTGTTTTTT
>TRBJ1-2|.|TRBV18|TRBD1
CASSPGTGADGYTF
TGTGCCAGCTCACCGGGGACAGGGGCGGATGGCTACACCTTC
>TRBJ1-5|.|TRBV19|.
CASSIAYPLHQPQHF
TGTGCCAGTAGTATAGCCTATCCTCTACATCAGCCCCAGCATTTT
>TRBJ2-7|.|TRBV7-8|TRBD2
CASSSLAGGKTYEQYF
TGTGCCAGCAGCTCCCTAGCGGGGGGAAAGACCTACGAGCAGTACTTC